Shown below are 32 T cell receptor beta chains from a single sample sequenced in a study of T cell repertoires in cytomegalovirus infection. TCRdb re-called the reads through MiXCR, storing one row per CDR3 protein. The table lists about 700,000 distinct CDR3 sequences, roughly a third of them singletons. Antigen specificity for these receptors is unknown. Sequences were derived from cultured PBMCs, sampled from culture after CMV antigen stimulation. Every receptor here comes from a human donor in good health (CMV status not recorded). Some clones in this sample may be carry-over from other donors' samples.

The CDR3 DNA sequence: TGTGCCAGTAGTCGACAGGGGGGACACACCGGGGAGCTGTTTTTT. This gives the protein CASSRQGGHTGELFF. This sequence joins TRBV19 and TRBJ2-2, with 9 bases identical to TRBD1. This CDR3 is built from 15 residues. Per germline, CDR1 LNHDA and CDR2 SQIVND (reference sequence). The V segment lost 5 bases and the J segment 3 bases; nucleotides outside the gene matches: 4.

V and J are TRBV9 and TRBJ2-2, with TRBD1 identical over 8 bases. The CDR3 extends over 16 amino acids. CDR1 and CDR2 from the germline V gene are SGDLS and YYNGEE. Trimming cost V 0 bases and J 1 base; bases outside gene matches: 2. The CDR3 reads CASSVVGTGNTGELFF. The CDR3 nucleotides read TGTGCCAGCAGCGTAGTTGGGACAGGGAACACCGGGGAGCTGTTTTTT.

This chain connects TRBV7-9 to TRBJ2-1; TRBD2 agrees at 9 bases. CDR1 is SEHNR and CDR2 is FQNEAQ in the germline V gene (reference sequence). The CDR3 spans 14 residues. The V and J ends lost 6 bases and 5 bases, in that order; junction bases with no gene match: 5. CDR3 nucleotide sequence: TGTGCCAGCAGGCCTCGGACTAGCGACAATGAGCAGTTCTTC. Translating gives CASRPRTSDNEQFF.

CDR3 protein: CASSYSKQGGYEQYF. CDR3 nucleotides: TGTGCCAGCAGTTACTCGAAACAGGGAGGGTACGAGCAGTACTTC. The chain has TRBV6-6 and TRBJ2-7; a possible D gene is TRBD2 (7 bases). The V gene lost 0 bases and the J gene lost 4 bases, with 13 bases spanning the gap. Per germline, CDR1 MNHNY and CDR2 SVGAGI (reference sequence). The CDR3 has 15 amino acids.

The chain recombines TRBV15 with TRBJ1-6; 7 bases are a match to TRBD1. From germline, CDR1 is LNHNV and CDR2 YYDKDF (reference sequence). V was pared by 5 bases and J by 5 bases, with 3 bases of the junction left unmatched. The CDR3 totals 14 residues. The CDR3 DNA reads TGTGCCACCAGCGGGACAGTAAATAATTCACCCCTCCACTTT. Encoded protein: CATSGTVNNSPLHF.

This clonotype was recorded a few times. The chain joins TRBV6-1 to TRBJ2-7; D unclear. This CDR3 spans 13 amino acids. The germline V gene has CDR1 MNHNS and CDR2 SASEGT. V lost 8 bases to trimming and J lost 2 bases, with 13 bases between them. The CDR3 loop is CASSPHRPYEQYF. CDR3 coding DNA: TGTGCCAGCTCACCGCATAGGCCCTACGAGCAGTACTTC.

The CDR3 region has the DNA TGCAGTGCTAGGGGCGTAAGGGGACCGCCCCCCGCAGATACGCAGTATTTT. Its protein is CSARGVRGPPPADTQYF. J is TRBJ2-3 and V is TRBV20-1; either TRBD1 or TRBD2 may fit D (5 bases each). The CDR3 runs 17 residues. Trimming shortened V by 3 bases and J by 4 bases, and 23 bases separated the two germline ends. From germline, CDR1 is DFQATT and CDR2 SNEGSKA (reference sequence).

The CDR3, as DNA: TGTGCCAGCACCGATCCGGGGAGCACAGATACGCAGTATTTT. It is translated as CASTDPGSTDTQYF. V is TRBV7-8 and J is TRBJ2-3; tentative D call: TRBD2 (5 bases). V lost 7 bases, J lost 0 bases, and 11 bases lay in between. The CDR3 length is 14 residues. The germline CDR1 and CDR2 sequences are SGHVS and FQNEAQ.

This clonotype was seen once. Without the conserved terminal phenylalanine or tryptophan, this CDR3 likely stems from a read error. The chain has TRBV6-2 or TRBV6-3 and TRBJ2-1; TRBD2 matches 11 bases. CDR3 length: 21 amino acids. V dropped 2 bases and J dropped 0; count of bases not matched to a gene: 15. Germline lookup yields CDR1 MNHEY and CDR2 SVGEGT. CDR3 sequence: CASSYDPRVGTSGTSYNEQFY. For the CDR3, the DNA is TGTGCCAGCAGTTACGACCCCCGAGTCGGGACTAGCGGTACCTCCTACAATGAGCAGTTCTAC.

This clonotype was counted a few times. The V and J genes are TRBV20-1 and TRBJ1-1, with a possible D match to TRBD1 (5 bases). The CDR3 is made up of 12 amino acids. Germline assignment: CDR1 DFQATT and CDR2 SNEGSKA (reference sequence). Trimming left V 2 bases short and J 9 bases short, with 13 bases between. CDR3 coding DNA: TGCAGTGCTAGAAAAGACCCGGGGCAAGCTTTCTTT. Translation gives CSARKDPGQAFF.

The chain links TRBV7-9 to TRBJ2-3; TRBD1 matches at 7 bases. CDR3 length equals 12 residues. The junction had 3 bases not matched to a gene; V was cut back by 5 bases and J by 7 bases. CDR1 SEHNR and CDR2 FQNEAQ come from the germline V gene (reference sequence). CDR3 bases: TGTGCCAGCAGCCCCAGGGGGTATACGCAGTATTTT. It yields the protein CASSPRGYTQYF.

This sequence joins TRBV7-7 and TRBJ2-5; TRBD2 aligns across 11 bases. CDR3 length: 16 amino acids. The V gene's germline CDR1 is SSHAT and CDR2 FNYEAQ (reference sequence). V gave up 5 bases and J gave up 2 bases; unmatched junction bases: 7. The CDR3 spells CASSAILAGGQETQYF. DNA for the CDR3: TGTGCCAGCAGCGCAATTCTAGCGGGGGGACAAGAGACCCAGTACTTC.

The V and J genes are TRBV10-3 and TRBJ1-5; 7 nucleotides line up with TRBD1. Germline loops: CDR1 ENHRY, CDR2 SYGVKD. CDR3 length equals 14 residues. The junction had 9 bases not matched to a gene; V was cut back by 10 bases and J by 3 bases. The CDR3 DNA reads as TGTGCCACCGGACAGGCCGGTACCAATCAGCCCCAGCATTTT. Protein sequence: CATGQAGTNQPQHF.

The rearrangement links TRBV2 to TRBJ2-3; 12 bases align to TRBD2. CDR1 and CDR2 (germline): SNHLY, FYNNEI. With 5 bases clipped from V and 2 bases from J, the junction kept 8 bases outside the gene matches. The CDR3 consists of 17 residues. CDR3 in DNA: TGTGCCAGCAGTTACCCGACTAGCGGGAGTTCCACAGATACGCAGTATTTT. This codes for CASSYPTSGSSTDTQYF.

The CDR3 DNA is TGTGCCAGCACCAGAGGGACAGGGAGATTTGGCTACACCTTC. Protein: CASTRGTGRFGYTF. The chain carries TRBV28 and TRBJ1-2, with 9 bases fitting TRBD1. The CDR3 spans 14 residues. V gave up 7 bases and J gave up 7 bases; unmatched junction bases: 10. The germline V gene has CDR1 MDHEN and CDR2 SYDVKM.

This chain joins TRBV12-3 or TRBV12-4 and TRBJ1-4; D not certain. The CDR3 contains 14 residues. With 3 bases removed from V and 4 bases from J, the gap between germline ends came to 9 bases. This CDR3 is CASSFASHNEKLFF. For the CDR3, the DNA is TGTGCCAGCAGTTTCGCGAGCCATAATGAAAAACTGTTTTTT.

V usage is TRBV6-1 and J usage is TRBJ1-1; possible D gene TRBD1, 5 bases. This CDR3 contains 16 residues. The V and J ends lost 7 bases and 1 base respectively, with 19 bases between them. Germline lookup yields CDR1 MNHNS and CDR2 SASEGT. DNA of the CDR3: TGTGCCAGCATACCCTGGGGCCGCTCGGCGAACACTGAAGCTTTCTTT. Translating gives CASIPWGRSANTEAFF.

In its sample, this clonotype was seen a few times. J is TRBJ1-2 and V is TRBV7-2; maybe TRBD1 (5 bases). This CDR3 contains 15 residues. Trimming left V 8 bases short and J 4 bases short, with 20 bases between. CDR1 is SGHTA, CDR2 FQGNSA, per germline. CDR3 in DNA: TGTGCCAGCTCCCCGGACGGGGCCGTCGCCTATGGCTACACCTTC. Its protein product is CASSPDGAVAYGYTF.

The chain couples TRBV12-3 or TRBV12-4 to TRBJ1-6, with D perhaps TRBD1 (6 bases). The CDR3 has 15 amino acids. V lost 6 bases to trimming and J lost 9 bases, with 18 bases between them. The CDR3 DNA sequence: TGTGCCAGCAGCGTACAGAGGGGGGGGGGTTCACCCCTCCACTTT. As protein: CASSVQRGGGSPLHF.

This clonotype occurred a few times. This CDR3 is CASSRTTGGYNEQFF. The CDR3 DNA is TGTGCCAGCAGCCGAACGACAGGGGGCTACAATGAGCAGTTCTTC. The chain employs TRBV3-1 and TRBJ2-1; 9 nucleotides line up with TRBD1. Germline CDR1 is LGHDT and CDR2 is YNNKEL (reference sequence). This CDR3 contains 15 residues. V shed 4 bases, J shed 3 bases, and the junction held 4 bases outside the gene matches.

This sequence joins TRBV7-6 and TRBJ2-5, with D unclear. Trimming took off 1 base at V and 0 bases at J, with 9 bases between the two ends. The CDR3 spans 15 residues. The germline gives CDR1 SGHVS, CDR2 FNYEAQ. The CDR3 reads CASSLVARHQETQYF. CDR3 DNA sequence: TGTGCCAGCAGCTTAGTGGCCAGACACCAAGAGACCCAGTACTTC.

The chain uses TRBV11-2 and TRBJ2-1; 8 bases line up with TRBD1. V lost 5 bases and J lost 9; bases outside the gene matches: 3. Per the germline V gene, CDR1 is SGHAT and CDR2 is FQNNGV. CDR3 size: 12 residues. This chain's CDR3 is CASSKQGVEQFF. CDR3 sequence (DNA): TGTGCCAGCAGCAAACAGGGGGTTGAGCAGTTCTTC. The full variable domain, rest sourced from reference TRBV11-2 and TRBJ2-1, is EAGVAQSPRYKIIEKRQSVAFWCNPISGHATLYWYQQILGQGPKLLIQFQNNGVVDDSQLPKDRFSAERLKGVDSTLKIQPAKLEDSAVYLCASSKQGVEQFFGPGTRLTVL.

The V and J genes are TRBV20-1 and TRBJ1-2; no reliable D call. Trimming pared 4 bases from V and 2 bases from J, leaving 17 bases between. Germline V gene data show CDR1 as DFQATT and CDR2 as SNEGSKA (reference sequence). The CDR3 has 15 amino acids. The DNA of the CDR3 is TGCAGTGCTACTCATACTCTGGGCCCGAACTATGGCTACACCTTC. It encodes CSATHTLGPNYGYTF.

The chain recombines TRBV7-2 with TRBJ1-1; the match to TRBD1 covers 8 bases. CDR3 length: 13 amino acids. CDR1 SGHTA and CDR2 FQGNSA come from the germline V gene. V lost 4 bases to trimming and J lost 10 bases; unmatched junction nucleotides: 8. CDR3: CASSSSSGQVAFF. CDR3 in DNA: TGTGCCAGCAGCTCCAGCTCGGGACAGGTAGCTTTCTTT.

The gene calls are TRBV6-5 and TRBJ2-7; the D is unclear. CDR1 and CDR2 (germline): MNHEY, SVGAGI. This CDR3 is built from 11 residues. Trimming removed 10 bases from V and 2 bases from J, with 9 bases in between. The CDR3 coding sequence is TGTGCCACCGGCAGCGCCTACGAGCAGTACTTC. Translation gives CATGSAYEQYF.

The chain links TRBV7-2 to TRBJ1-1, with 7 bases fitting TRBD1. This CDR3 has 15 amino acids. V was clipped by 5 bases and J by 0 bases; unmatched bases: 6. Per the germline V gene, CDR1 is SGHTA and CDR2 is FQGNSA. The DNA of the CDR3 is TGTGCCAGCAGCCGCGAGGGGGCTGTGAACACTGAAGCTTTCTTT. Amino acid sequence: CASSREGAVNTEAFF.

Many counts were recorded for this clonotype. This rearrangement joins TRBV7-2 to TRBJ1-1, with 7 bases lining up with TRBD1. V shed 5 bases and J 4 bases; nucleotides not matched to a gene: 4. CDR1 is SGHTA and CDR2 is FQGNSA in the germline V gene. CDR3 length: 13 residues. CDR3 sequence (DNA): TGTGCCAGCAGCCCGGACAGGAGCACTGAAGCTTTCTTT. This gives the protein CASSPDRSTEAFF. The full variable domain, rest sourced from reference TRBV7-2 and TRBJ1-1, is GAGVSQSPSNKVTEKGKDVELRCDPISGHTALYWYRQSLGQGLEFLIYFQGNSAPDKSGLPSDRFSAERTGGSVSTLTIQRTQQEDSAVYLCASSPDRSTEAFFGQGTRLTVV.

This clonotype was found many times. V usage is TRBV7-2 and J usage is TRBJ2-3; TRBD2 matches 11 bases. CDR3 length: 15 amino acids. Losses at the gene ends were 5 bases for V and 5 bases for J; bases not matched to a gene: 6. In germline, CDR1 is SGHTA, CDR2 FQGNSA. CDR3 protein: CASSPTSGSGDTQYF. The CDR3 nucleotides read TGTGCCAGCAGCCCAACTAGCGGGAGTGGAGATACGCAGTATTTT.

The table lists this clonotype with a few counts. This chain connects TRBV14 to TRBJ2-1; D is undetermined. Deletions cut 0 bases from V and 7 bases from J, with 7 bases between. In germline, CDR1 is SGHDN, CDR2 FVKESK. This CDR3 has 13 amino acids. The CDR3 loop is CASSQDIGNEQFF. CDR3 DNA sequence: TGTGCCAGCAGCCAAGATATAGGGAATGAGCAGTTCTTC.

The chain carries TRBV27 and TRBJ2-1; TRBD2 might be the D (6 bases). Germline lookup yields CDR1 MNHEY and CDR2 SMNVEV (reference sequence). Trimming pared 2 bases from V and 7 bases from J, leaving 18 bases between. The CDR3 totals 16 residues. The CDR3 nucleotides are TGTGCCAGCAGTTTACGCGGGACTGGAGTTAGTAATGAGCAGTTCTTC. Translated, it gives CASSLRGTGVSNEQFF.

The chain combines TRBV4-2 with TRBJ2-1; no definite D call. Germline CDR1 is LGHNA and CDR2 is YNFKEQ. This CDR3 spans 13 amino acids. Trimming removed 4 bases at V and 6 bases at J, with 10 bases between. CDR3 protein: CASSPRLANEQFF. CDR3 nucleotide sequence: TGTGCCAGCAGCCCCCGCTTGGCCAATGAGCAGTTCTTC.

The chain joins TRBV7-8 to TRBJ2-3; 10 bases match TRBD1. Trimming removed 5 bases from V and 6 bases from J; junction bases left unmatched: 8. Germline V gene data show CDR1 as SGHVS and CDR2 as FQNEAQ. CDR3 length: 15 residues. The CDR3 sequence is CASSVRDRGGDTQYF. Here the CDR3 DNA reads TGTGCCAGCAGCGTCCGGGACAGGGGAGGGGATACGCAGTATTTT.